This T cell receptor (beta chain) came from a study of cytomegalovirus exposure and HLA in healthy donors. The repertoire was sequenced with immunoSEQ multiplex PCR; TCRdb's copy has only in-frame clones and lacks some. The table lists 150,000 to 180,000 clones, approximately 86% of them singletons. This CDR3 is 14 amino acids long. The germline CDR1 and CDR2 sequences are LNHDA and SQIVND (reference sequence). Trimming at V came to 9 bases and at J to 2 bases, leaving 5 bases not matched to a gene. Sequencing was done on a sample of PBMCs. This rearrangement joins TRBV19 to TRBJ2-3, with 10 bases identical to TRBD1. The sequence came from a man younger than 30 in good health and CMV-seropositive. CDR3 protein: CASGTGVYTDTQYF. The CDR3 DNA follows: TGTGCCAGCGGGACAGGGGTTTACACAGATACGCAGTATTTT. Full variable domain (remainder filled in from reference TRBV19 and TRBJ2-3): DGGITQSPKYLFRKEGQNVTLSCEQNLNHDAMYWYRQDPGQGLRLIYYSQIVNDFQKGDIAEGYSVSREKKESFPLTVTSAQKNPTAFYLCASGTGVYTDTQYFGPGTRLTVL.